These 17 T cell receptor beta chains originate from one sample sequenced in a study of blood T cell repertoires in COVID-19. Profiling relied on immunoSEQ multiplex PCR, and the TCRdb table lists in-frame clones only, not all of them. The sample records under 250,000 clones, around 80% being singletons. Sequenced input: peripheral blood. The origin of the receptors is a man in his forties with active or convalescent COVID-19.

The CDR3 sequence is CASSRPPAGGTDTQYF. The DNA for the CDR3 is TGTGCCAGCAGCCGCCCCCCCGCGGGGGGGACAGATACGCAGTATTTT. The chain recombines TRBV5-8 with TRBJ2-3; 9 bases fit TRBD2. Looked up from germline, CDR1 is SGHTS and CDR2 is YDEGEE. The CDR3 consists of 16 residues. V trimming: 4 bases; J trimming: 3 bases; junction bases outside the gene matches: 9. Variable domain in full (rest from reference TRBV5-8 and TRBJ2-3): EAGVTQSPTHLIKTRGQQATLRCSPISGHTSVYWYQQALGLGLQFLLWYDEGEERNRGNFPPRFSGRQFPNYSSELNVNALELEDSALYLCASSRPPAGGTDTQYFGPGTRLTVL.

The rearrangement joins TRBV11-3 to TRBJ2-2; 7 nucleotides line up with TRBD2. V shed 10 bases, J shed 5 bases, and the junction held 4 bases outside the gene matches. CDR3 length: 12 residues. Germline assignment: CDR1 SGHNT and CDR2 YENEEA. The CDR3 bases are TGTGCCACGGGGGGTTGGACCGGGGAGCTGTTTTTT. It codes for CATGGWTGELFF.

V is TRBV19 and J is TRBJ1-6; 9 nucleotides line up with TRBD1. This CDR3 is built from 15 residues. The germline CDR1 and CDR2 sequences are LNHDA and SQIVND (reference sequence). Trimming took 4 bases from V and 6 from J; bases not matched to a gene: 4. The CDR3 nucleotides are TGTGCCAGTAGTACCGACAGGGGGAGTAATTCACCCCTCCACTTT. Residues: CASSTDRGSNSPLHF.

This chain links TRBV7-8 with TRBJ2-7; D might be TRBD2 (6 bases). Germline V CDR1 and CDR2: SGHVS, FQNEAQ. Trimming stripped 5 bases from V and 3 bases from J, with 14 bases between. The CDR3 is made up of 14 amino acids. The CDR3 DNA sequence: TGTGCCAGCAGCCATGCGGGACCGGACTACGAGCAGTACTTC. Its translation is CASSHAGPDYEQYF.

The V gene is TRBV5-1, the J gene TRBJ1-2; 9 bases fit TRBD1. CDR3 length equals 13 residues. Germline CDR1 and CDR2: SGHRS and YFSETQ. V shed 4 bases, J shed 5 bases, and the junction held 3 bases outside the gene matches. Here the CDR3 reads CASSPDRGYGYTF. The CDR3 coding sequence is TGCGCCAGCAGCCCCGACAGGGGGTATGGCTACACCTTC.

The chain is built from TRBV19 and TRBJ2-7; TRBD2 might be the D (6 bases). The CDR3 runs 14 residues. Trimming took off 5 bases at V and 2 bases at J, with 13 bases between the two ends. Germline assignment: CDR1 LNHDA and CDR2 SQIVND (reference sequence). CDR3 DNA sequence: TGTGCCAGTAGTCCCACTAGCTCTACCTACGAGCAGTACTTC. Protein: CASSPTSSTYEQYF.

DNA for the CDR3: TGTGCCAGCAGCCAAGGGACTAGCGGGAGACTGTTCCAAGAGACCCAGTACTTC. It encodes CASSQGTSGRLFQETQYF. The V gene is TRBV7-8, the J gene TRBJ2-5; 14 nucleotides align to TRBD2. This CDR3 has 18 amino acids. Trimming at V came to 5 bases and at J to 1 base, leaving 9 bases not matched to a gene. Germline values: CDR1 SGHVS, CDR2 FQNEAQ.

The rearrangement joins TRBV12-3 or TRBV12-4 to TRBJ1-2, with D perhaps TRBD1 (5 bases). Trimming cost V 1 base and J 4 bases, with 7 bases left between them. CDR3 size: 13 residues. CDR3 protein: CASSLGGGYGYTF. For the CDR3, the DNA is TGTGCCAGCAGTTTAGGGGGCGGCTATGGCTACACCTTC.

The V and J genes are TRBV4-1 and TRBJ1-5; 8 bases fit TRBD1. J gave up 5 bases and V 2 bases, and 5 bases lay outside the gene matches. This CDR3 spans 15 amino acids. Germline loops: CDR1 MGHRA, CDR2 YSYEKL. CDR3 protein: CASSQPGGDHQPQHF. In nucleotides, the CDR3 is TGCGCCAGCAGCCAACCAGGGGGCGATCATCAGCCCCAGCATTTT.

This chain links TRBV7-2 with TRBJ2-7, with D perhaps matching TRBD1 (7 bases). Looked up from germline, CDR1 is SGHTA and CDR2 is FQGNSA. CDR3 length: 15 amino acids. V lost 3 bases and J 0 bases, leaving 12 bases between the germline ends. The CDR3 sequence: CASSFSGGNSYEQYF. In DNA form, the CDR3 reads TGTGCCAGCAGCTTCTCAGGGGGGAACTCCTACGAGCAGTACTTC.

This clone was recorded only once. The CDR3 sequence is CAWGMIGGGYNSPLHF. The CDR3 region has the DNA TGTGCCTGGGGTATGATCGGGGGAGGTTATAATTCACCCCTCCACTTT. V and J are TRBV30 and TRBJ1-6, with D tentatively TRBD1 (5 bases). The V gene lost 5 bases and the J gene lost 4 bases, with 18 bases spanning the gap. Germline CDR1 reads GTSNPN; CDR2 reads SVGIG (reference sequence). This CDR3 contains 16 residues.

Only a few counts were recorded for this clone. The CDR3 here is CASSQDRGFLNTEAFF. CDR3 sequence (DNA): TGTGCCAGCAGCCAAGATAGGGGTTTCTTGAACACTGAAGCTTTCTTT. V and J are TRBV3-1 (or the pseudogene TRBV3-2) and TRBJ1-1; a weak D match, TRBD1 (5 bases). V dropped 0 bases and J dropped 0 bases, with 11 bases sitting between them. Germline lookup yields CDR1 LGHDT and CDR2 YNNKEL (reference sequence). The CDR3 runs to 16 residues.

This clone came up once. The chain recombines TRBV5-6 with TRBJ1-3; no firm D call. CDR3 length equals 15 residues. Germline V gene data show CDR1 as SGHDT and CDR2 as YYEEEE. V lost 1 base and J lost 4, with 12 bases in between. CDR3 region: CASSLYSARGNTIYF. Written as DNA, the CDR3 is TGTGCCAGCAGCTTGTATAGTGCCCGAGGAAACACCATATATTTT.

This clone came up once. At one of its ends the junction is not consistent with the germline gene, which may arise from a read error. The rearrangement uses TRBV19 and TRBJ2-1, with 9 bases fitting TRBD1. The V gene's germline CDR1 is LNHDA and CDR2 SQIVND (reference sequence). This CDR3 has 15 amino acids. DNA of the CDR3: TGTGCCAGTAGCGCGACAGGGGGTTACGTTGAGAGGGCAGTCTTC. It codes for CASSATGGYVERAVF.

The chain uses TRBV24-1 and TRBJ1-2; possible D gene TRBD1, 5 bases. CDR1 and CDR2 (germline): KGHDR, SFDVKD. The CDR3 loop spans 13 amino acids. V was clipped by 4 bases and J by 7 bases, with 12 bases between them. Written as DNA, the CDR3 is TGTGCCACCAGTGAGGGAGGGGAAGGTGGCTACACCTTC. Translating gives CATSEGGEGGYTF.

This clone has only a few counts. CDR3 region: CAWSVQGDSPLHF. CDR3 in DNA: TGTGCCTGGAGTGTCCAGGGGGACTCACCCCTCCACTTT. The chain carries TRBV30 and TRBJ1-6, with 7 nucleotides matching TRBD1. V gave up 0 bases and J gave up 10 bases; unmatched junction bases: 3. This CDR3 has 13 amino acids. Germline CDR1 is GTSNPN and CDR2 is SVGIG (reference sequence).

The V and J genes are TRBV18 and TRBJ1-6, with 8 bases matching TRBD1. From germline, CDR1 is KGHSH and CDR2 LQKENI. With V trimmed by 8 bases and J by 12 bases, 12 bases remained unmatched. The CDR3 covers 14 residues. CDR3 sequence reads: CASTNGGQAEPLHF. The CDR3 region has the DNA TGTGCCAGCACGAACGGGGGACAGGCGGAACCCCTCCACTTT.